Here is one T cell receptor beta chain with its context. There is no known antigen for this receptor. One junction end disagrees with the germline gene, perhaps due to a read error. This record comes from a study of cytomegalovirus exposure and HLA in healthy donors (dated by TCRdb to the late 2010s). For the wider study: An earlier analysis of roughly 610 of the donors reported about 260 Gb of sequence data and some 110 million unique TCR beta sequences obtained from about 179 million T cells. In addition to the first cohort of 666 subjects, a separate validation cohort of 120 different subjects was used. A later genetic analysis took genome-wide SNP genotypes for about three fifths of the 666 donors and used that subset as a discovery cohort. Roughly 5 DR-DQ haplotypes were handled as single units for association and clustering because linkage in the cohort was strong. The number of donors typed differed by locus, with about 629-630 for A, B, C, DRB1 and DQB1, over 500 for DQA1, 600 to 610 for DPA1, and some 450 for DPB1. To decide whether each TCR beta V gene segment behaved as functional or pseudogenic, an earlier analysis of some 600 of the donors relied on high-throughput TCR beta sequencing. The study was designed to test whether signatures of past pathogen exposure could be identified by cataloging public T cell receptors. A later analysis re-examined previously published TCR beta repertoires from more than 650 donors and added high-resolution HLA genotyping to investigate patterns of TCR occurrence. Using immunosequencing, the study profiled T cell repertoires from 550 to 750 subjects and related those repertoires to cytomegalovirus serostatus. Of the 300 to 450 genotyped donors, about 80% fell in the genetic ancestry cluster associated with self-reported Caucasian donors. Roughly 300 gigabases of sequencing data and about 92 million unique TCR sequences made up an early release that covered 640 HLA-typed donors. In the later analysis, no new phenotypic data were used to find candidate immune exposures; instead, reliance was placed on TCR beta sequences and their occurrence across donors. The study combined high-throughput TCR immunosequencing, statistical association of individual TCRs with disease status, and machine learning to predict cytomegalovirus infection status. On average, 235,054 unique TCR beta nucleotide sequences were sequenced per donor among more than 350 genotyped donors of the cohort, with roughly 18% of those sequences being non-productive. Every discovery cohort repertoire had been produced on one sequencing platform. Class I and class II HLA loci were covered by the typing at four-digit resolution. Alongside the repertoire data, information on donor age, sex, ethnicity and CMV serostatus was compiled. What the study reported, not specific to this receptor: Only TCR beta chains were sequenced in this cohort, and the absence of alpha or paired-chain data limited detectable features. Correlated functional status among segregating V segments might reflect linkage disequilibrium, but an unknown experimental factor could not be ruled out. The authors suggested that the approach could potentially be generalized to other disease states and immunological phenotypes. The classifier was reported to diagnose cytomegalovirus status with high specificity and sensitivity in both the original and validation cohorts. The presence/absence analyses assumed that sequencing depth was roughly uniform across donors, and that assumption may not be true. At a false discovery rate of 0.05, a later analysis linked around 15,000 TCR beta sequences to specific HLA alleles. According to a later analysis, TCR association rates differed among HLA loci, with DRB1 alleles showing the most associated TCRs and HLA-C alleles showing the fewest. The study listed 164 TCR beta chains as associated with cytomegalovirus. According to a later analysis, most CMV-associated TCR beta chains appeared to be HLA-restricted, and the HLA associations seemed to be driven largely by CMV exposure. A further reported finding was that TCR beta sequences accurately predicted the HLA-A and HLA-B alleles for most subjects in the first cohort. The only immune exposure information available for the cohort was CMV serostatus. Across donors, most TCR sequences were observed very rarely, whereas some public TCRs were present in many individuals. A later analysis found that HLA-associated TCR beta chains were more clonally expanded and had lower generation probabilities than equally common non-associated chains. In an earlier analysis of some 500 of the donors, most TCR beta V segments were observed in productive rearrangements about 90% or about 30% of the time, broadly matching IMGT annotations. The sequencing pipeline was judged likely to have produced a cluster of highly shared sequence variants as a technical artifact. HLA typing was unavailable for some donors at each locus, so association tests used only the typed subset. When HLA alleles, especially DR and DQ, strongly co-occurred, attributing TCR associations to individual alleles was difficult. Because counts were too low, around 18 rarely observed V segments, including chromosome 9 orphons, were left out of the earlier analysis of over 550 of the donors. Some IMGT-functional V segments, including TRBV6-2 and TRBV6-3, could not be told apart with the 87-base-pair reads, so those segments were excluded. In a later genetic analysis, a missense DCLRE1C variant was associated with V-gene and J-gene trimming of TCR beta chains, and the association was replicated in an independent cohort. Three of the identified cytomegalovirus-associated TCR beta chains were confirmed in vitro to be specific for cytomegalovirus antigens. A later genetic analysis reported fewer N-insertions in productive TCRs among donors in an Asian-associated ancestry cluster than the 666-donor mean. A later analysis reported that several top co-occurrence clusters appeared linked to parvovirus B19, influenza, CMV and Epstein-Barr virus.

The germline V gene (reference sequence) yields GTSNPN for CDR1 and SVGIG for CDR2. The cysteine opens and the phenylalanine closes a CDR3 of 15 amino acids. This entry keeps only the CDR3 DNA: 45 bases, framed from base 1. The method was the immunoSEQ multiplex PCR assay. A mixture of 60 forward primers for TCR Vbeta segments and 13 reverse primers for TCR Jbeta segments was used in the multiplex PCR. The CDR3 region of rearranged TCR beta genes was amplified from genomic DNA with a multiplex PCR assay. Amplified TCR beta libraries were sequenced as 87-base-pair reads on the Illumina HiSeq System. The authors' pipeline ran thus. A later analysis tallied around 80 million unique TCR beta chains across the 640 or so repertoires, and roughly 11 million of those chains were shared by two or more donors. To remove PCR and sequencing errors, raw reads were error-corrected and collapsed into unique sequences using a nearest-neighbor algorithm that merged closely related sequences. V, D and J gene segments were assigned by aligning CDR3 sequences to IMGT reference sequences. Each retained sequence needed at least a six-nucleotide match to both a V gene segment and a J gene segment. Rearrangements were called productive when the CDR3 lacked stop codons and stayed in frame with V and J; all others were non-productive. Following IMGT convention, CDR3 was defined as the stretch from the second conserved V-encoded cysteine to the conserved J-encoded phenylalanine. The earlier analysis of about 560 of the donors excluded any sequence lacking an unambiguous match to a single V gene segment. An earlier analysis of almost 600 of the donors classified V segments as functional when productive rearrangements were above 56.7% and as segregating when the standard deviation between donors was above 5%. A statistical classification framework was built for diagnosing cytomegalovirus status from the catalog of TCR beta chain sequences. In a later analysis, V and J genes were assigned by comparing TCR nucleotide sequences against IMGT/GENE-DB human TR gene sequences. A later analysis assigned CDR3 sequences and most-parsimonious VDJ recombination scenarios with the TCRdist pipeline. In a later analysis, each TCR beta chain was defined by its CDR3 amino acid sequence together with its V-gene family, and reads without a unique V-gene family were excluded. As a way to deal with suspected cross-contamination and a sequencing artifact, a later analysis dropped 640 or so nucleotide sequences that were highly shared and had low generation probability. For each public chain, a later analysis derived a clonal expansion index from normalized ranks of inferred template counts within each repertoire. A later analysis computed generation probabilities with a VDJ recombination model fitted to out-of-frame rearrangements, and checked the results against IGoR. Hypergeometric tests were used in a later analysis to score TCR-TCR, TCR-HLA and TCR-CMV co-occurrence, with a repertoire-size bias correction applied to the TCR pairs. False discovery rates were estimated in a later analysis by permuting HLA or CMV assignments 20 times. In a later analysis, co-occurring TCRs were grouped using DBSCAN, and TCRdist sequence similarity was added for clustering within HLA-allele-positive subsets. Repertoires with fewer than 30,000 or more than 120,000 public chains were left out of co-occurrence clustering, as were five repertoires with anomalous nucleotide sharing. TCRdb holds this immuneACCESS table with in-frame rearrangements only. Some clones are missing; in checked studies, unresolved V genes explain under half, and the rest has no known cause. That table furnishes V, J and clone size, whereas the DNA furnished D and trimming. Across this sample there are about 140,000 clones, with 65% to 85% seen only once. Around 2.5% of the sample rests with the top ten.

In total, approximately 690 healthy bone marrow donors made up the cohort. At the time of sampling, every cohort member was nominally healthy, though immune exposures that went unrecorded were likely present. The donor was CMV seronegative and belonged to the group of approximately 320 seronegative cohort members. A peripheral blood sample was provided by each donor, and peripheral blood mononuclear cells were used for TCR beta sequencing. The Qiagen DNeasy Blood Extraction Kit was used to extract genomic DNA from the blood cell samples. The TCR originated in a man aged 50-59 years in good health and CMV-seronegative. Recombination linked TRBV30 to TRBJ1-4, with TRBD1 perhaps the D gene, on 5 matching bases. The sequenced sample was PBMCs. The nucleotide sequence is given as TGTGCCTGGAGTACCAGGGTACAGAGTAATGGAAAACTGTTTTTT. This gives the protein CAWSTRVQSNGKLFF.